A single T cell receptor (beta chain) is shown here with its context. Assay: immunoSEQ multiplex PCR; the TCRdb copy retains only in-frame clones and omits some. The repertoire has approximately 470,000 clones, 80% to 90% of them found once; the top ten carry about 3%. This entry comes from a study of blood T cell repertoires in COVID-19. V trimming: 8 bases; J trimming: 1 base; junction bases outside the gene matches: 5. The CDR3 contains 14 residues. In germline, CDR1 is SNHLY, CDR2 FYNNEI. This chain joins TRBV2 and TRBJ1-5, with 7 bases fitting TRBD1. Sequencing was done on a sample of peripheral blood. This clonotype originated in a human donor in a cohort sampled during active COVID-19. The CDR3 sequence: CASGSRGSNQPQHF. DNA for the CDR3: TGTGCCAGCGGGTCCAGGGGGAGCAATCAGCCCCAGCATTTT.